Reported below is one T cell receptor beta chain. Its antigen remains unidentified. This specimen comes from a study of lymphopenia after photon versus proton radiotherapy. Data came from immunoSEQ multiplex PCR; TCRdb stores just in-frame clones and leaves some out. The sample yields 77,000 or so clones, over 70% seen once. This CDR3 comprises 18 residues. V lost 3 bases, J lost 4 bases, and 18 bases stayed unmatched. The V gene's germline CDR1 is MNHEY and CDR2 SMNVEV (reference sequence). Overall study findings and caveats: Only patients who died were analyzed for survival; proton advantage is unproven. Photon-treated patients lost naive T cells and TCR diversity; proton-treated stayed stable. Oligoclonal CD8+ Temra expansion after nadir drove photon patients' diversity drop.

This material consisted of peripheral blood, taken from a patient treated with proton-based radiotherapy. This clonotype originated in a man in his sixties with pancreatic cancer. The V call is TRBV27, the J call TRBJ2-7, with 7 bases aligning to TRBD2. The CDR3 nucleotides are TGTGCCAGCAGTTTGTCCCCTAGGGAAGCGGGACCTCTATACGAGCAGTACTTC. This sequence encodes CASSLSPREAGPLYEQYF.